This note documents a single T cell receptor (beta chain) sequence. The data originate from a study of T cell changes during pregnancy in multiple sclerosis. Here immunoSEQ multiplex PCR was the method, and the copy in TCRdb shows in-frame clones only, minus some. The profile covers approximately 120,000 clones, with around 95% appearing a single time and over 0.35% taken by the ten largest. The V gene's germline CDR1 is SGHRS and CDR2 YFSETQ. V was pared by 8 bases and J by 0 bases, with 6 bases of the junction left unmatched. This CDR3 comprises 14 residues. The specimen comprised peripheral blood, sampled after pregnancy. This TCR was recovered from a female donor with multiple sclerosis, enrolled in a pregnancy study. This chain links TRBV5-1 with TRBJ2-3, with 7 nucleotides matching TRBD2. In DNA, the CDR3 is TGCGCCAGTAAACTAGCGTCTAGCACAGATACGCAGTATTTT. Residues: CASKLASSTDTQYF.